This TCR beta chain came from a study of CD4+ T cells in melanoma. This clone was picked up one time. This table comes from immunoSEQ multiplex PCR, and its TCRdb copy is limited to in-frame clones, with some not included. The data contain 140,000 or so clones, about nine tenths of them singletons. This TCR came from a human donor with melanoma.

The CDR3 nucleotides read TGTGCCAGCAGCGTCGGACAGGGGGCGACGGAGACCCAGTACTTC. Residues: CASSVGQGATETQYF. This chain links TRBV9 with TRBJ2-5; TRBD1 matches 11 bases. CDR1 and CDR2 (germline): SGDLS, YYNGEE. The ends lost 2 bases at V and 5 bases at J; junction bases unmatched: 5. CDR3 size: 15 residues. The full variable domain, completed using reference TRBV9 and TRBJ2-5, is DSGVTQTPKHLITATGQRVTLRCSPRSGDLSVYWYQQSLDQGLQFLIQYYNGEERAKGNILERFSAQQFPDLHSELNLSSLELGDSALYFCASSVGQGATETQYFGPGTRLLVL.